A selection of T cell receptor beta chains follows, all from one sample in a study of blood T cell repertoires in COVID-19. Assay used: immunoSEQ multiplex PCR; TCRdb lists only in-frame clones, some missing. There are 72,000 or so clones in the sample; over 80% occur only once, and 5.8% lies in the top ten. Sequencing input: peripheral blood. The receptors shown here come from a man aged 50 to 59 with active COVID-19. Each CDR3 is given without its conserved first and last residue.

v_call	cdr3_aa
TRBV5-6	ASSLGGYTIY
TRBV29-1	SVLERSNTEAF
TRBV5-4	ASSLDPGVGEQY
TRBV10-3	AISDRYQETQY
TRBV23-1	ASSQCYRDYGYT
TRBV6-1	ASSEQGTMSTQY
TRBV27	ASSSLSTSGSVYEQY
TRBV19	ASSMVTGSGRNYGYT
TRBV5-4	ASSPQGETQY
TRBV29-1	VLTGQGTGGLSYNEQF
TRBV4-1	ASSHGWRDLAKNIQY
TRBV6-2/TRBV6-3	ASSYSRAVYGYT
TRBV7-2	ASSLSGFNEKLF
TRBV4-3	ASSLGAVGNTEAF
TRBV7-9	ASSSSEVSGYT
TRBV14	ASSQVRGDEQF
TRBV6-5	ASTRREGPYEQY
TRBV11-1	ASSRTGPPYEQY
TRBV11-1	ASSPTLADYEQY
TRBV29-1	SVQASGLTDTQY
TRBV2	ASSEALGGGQGEQY
TRBV7-6	ASSLAKEGGRPYEQY
TRBV11-3	ASSTTQNTEAF
TRBV7-2	ASSLESGREETQY
TRBV9	ASSATSGATDTQY
TRBV7-9	ASLPGHLPNTEAF
TRBV5-1	ASSRSGPQETQY
TRBV4-1	ASSQEFLAGRRTDTQY
TRBV9	ASSALAGYQETQY
TRBV28	ASSSPADTEAF